This T cell receptor beta chain was recorded in a study of human T cells and chemical hapten exposure. Across the whole study: Weekly diphenylcyclopropenone doses were given to patients' scalps across the approximately 26-week study.

Time point given: patch test 1, 2 weeks after DPC sensitization. Described treatment: therapeutic diphenylcyclopropenone sensitization with weekly scalp DPC. Each CDR3 protein gets one entry after TCRdb re-called the RACE reads with MiXCR. This sample has about 120,000 distinct CDR3 sequences, with roughly an eighth found just once. This CDR3 comprises 16 residues. Trimming removed 4 bases at V and 1 base at J, with 13 bases between. Germline CDR1 is ENHRY and CDR2 is SYGVKD. Here the sequenced sample was whole blood, taken in connection with sensitization to the hapten diphenylcyclopropenone (DPC). This sequence originates from a man between 18 and 29 years old with alopecia areata. Some clones in this sample may be carry-over from other donors' samples. V is TRBV10-3 and J is TRBJ2-2, with D perhaps matching TRBD2 (6 bases). CDR3 nucleotide sequence: TGTGCCATCAGTGGGAGGGGTATACGGAACACCGGGGAGCTGTTTTTT. It specifies CAISGRGIRNTGELFF.